The rows below give T cell receptor beta chains drawn from one sample of a study of T-cell memory formation after mild COVID-19. TCRdb recomputed calls from the 5' RACE reads with MiXCR, one row per CDR3 protein. The table shows some 490,000 distinct CDR3 sequences, with roughly 18% occurring only once. The specimen sequenced was PBMCs or a T cell subset sorted from them (not recorded which). Source of these receptors: an adult woman who had mild COVID-19 (a few samples of this study predate the infection). Cell type and time point are not known. CDR3s include the opening cysteine and the closing phenylalanine or tryptophan. Fields, in order: D gene, V gene, clone size, J gene, CDR3 DNA, CDR3 protein. A D gene is named only where the DNA matches it firmly. Only part of the rows carry a size: once, few, many, or a class if the clone is expanded.

>-|TRBV10-2|-|TRBJ2-7
TGCGCCAGCAGTGAGTTGCTATGGGGATACGAGCAGTACTTC
CASSELLWGYEQYF
>TRBD1|TRBV11-2|-|TRBJ1-4
TGTGCCAGCAGCGTCAGGGGGTGGTTTGAAAAACTGTTTTTT
CASSVRGWFEKLFF
>-|TRBV24-1|-|TRBJ2-7
TGTGCCACCAGTGATAGCTCGTTTTTTAGCGAGCAGTACTTC
CATSDSSFFSEQYF
>-|TRBV6-2/TRBV6-3|-|TRBJ2-7
TGTGCCAGCAGAGAGTCACAGGGTACCGACGAGCAGTACTTC
CASRESQGTDEQYF
>TRBD2|TRBV6-5|-|TRBJ2-7
TGTGCCAGCAGTTCGAGTGGCGGGAGCTTCTACGAGCAGTACTTC
CASSSSGGSFYEQYF
>-|TRBV3-1|-|TRBJ1-2
TGTGCCAGCAGCCAAGGTGGTTCTGGCTACACCTTC
CASSQGGSGYTF
>-|TRBV29-1|few|TRBJ2-3
TGCAGCGTTGAAGATCAGTATTTTCAGGGTTCGCAGTATTTT
CSVEDQYFQGSQYF
>TRBD2|TRBV6-2/TRBV6-3|-|TRBJ2-1
TGTGCCAGCAGTTTAGCGGGAGGGCAATTCGATGAGCAGTTCTTC
CASSLAGGQFDEQFF
>TRBD2|TRBV12-3/TRBV12-4|few|TRBJ2-5
TGTGCCAGCAGTCGTCCTAAAGCGGGAGTGGAGACCCAGTACTTC
CASSRPKAGVETQYF
>-|TRBV7-9|few|TRBJ1-6
TGTGCCAGCAGCTCCCTCTCGGGGCCCCAACTCCACTTT
CASSSLSGPQLHF
>TRBD1|TRBV19|-|TRBJ1-6
TGTGCCAGTAGTATCGGGACAGAAAATTCACCCCTCCACTTT
CASSIGTENSPLHF
>-|TRBV2|-|TRBJ1-2
TGTGCCAGCACGGGGGGGGGAGGTGGCTACACCTTC
CASTGGGGGYTF
>-|TRBV29-1|few|TRBJ2-3
TGCAGCGTTCAAAGGGGAGGCCCTAGCACAGATACGCAGTATTTT
CSVQRGGPSTDTQYF
>TRBD1|TRBV12-3/TRBV12-4|-|TRBJ1-2
TGTGCCAGCAGGGAGGACAGGGGAAACTATGGCTACACCTTC
CASREDRGNYGYTF
>-|TRBV30|few|TRBJ2-7
TGTGCCTGGAGTTCCTCTTGGGGGGTCGGCTCCTACGAGCAGTACTTC
CAWSSSWGVGSYEQYF
>-|TRBV4-2|-|TRBJ1-2
TGTGCCAGCAGCCAAGATTTCGGGGGCAGAAGCTATGGCTACACCTTC
CASSQDFGGRSYGYTF
>TRBD1|TRBV20-1|few|TRBJ2-5
TGCAGTGCTGGAAGTGGACAGGGTCTCGAGACCCAGTACTTC
CSAGSGQGLETQYF
>-|TRBV29-1|few|TRBJ1-2
TGCAGCGACCGACAGGTTCTGGGCTACACCTTC
CSDRQVLGYTF
>-|TRBV27|few|TRBJ2-7
TGTGCCAGCAGCCAGACTATCCACGGGCCTTACGAGCAGTACTTC
CASSQTIHGPYEQYF
>-|TRBV12-3/TRBV12-4|few|TRBJ2-4
TGTGCCAGCAGTTTAACCCTGGGGGAGCTAGCCAAAAACATTCAGTACTTC
CASSLTLGELAKNIQYF
>TRBD2|TRBV5-6|-|TRBJ2-1
TGTGCCAGCAGCACCCGAGGACTAGCGGGAGGCTTCCTCTCCTACAATGAGCAGTTCTTC
CASSTRGLAGGFLSYNEQFF
>-|TRBV7-9|-|TRBJ1-2
TGTGCCAGCAGCGCCTATAAAGGAGGTGGCTACACCTTC
CASSAYKGGGYTF
>TRBD2|TRBV11-2|-|TRBJ2-7
TGTGCCAGCAGCTTTCGTTCCAGCGGGGGTAGTTTCGAGCAGTACTTC
CASSFRSSGGSFEQYF
>TRBD1|TRBV12-3/TRBV12-4|few|TRBJ2-7
TGTGCCAGCAGACTGACAGGGGTCTACGAGCAGTACTTC
CASRLTGVYEQYF
>-|TRBV20-1|-|TRBJ1-6
TGCAGTGCCCCGGGACCTGTTGTGGATTCACCCCTCCACTTT
CSAPGPVVDSPLHF
>-|TRBV9|-|TRBJ2-7
TGTGCCAGCAGCCCTACGCCTCCAGGACTCAAGTCCTACGAGCAGTACTTC
CASSPTPPGLKSYEQYF
>-|TRBV29-1|-|TRBJ1-1
TGCAGCTTCGCCGGTGGACCTAACACTGAAGCTTTCTTT
CSFAGGPNTEAFF
>TRBD1|TRBV12-3/TRBV12-4|few|TRBJ2-1
TGTGCCAGCAGTCTGGGACAGTTTCGCGATGAGCAGTTCTTC
CASSLGQFRDEQFF
>-|TRBV5-1|many|TRBJ2-7
TGCGCCAGCAGCTTTGAGGGGCAACGGTACGAGCAGTACTTC
CASSFEGQRYEQYF
>TRBD2|TRBV3-1|few|TRBJ2-2
TGTGCCAGCAGCCAAGATTGGCTAGCGGCGCCCACCGGGGAGCTGTTTTTT
CASSQDWLAAPTGELFF
>-|TRBV5-1|many|TRBJ2-7
TGCGCCAGCAGCAACACGGGAAACCCCTACGAGCAGTACTTC
CASSNTGNPYEQYF
>TRBD1|TRBV24-1|-|TRBJ2-6
TGTGCCACCAGTGATTCCTACGGAGGACAGGAAAGCTCTGGGGCCAACGTCCTGACTTTC
CATSDSYGGQESSGANVLTF
>-|TRBV18|-|TRBJ1-1
TGTGCCAGCTCCCCTTGGGGGAGGAACACTGAAGCTTTCTTT
CASSPWGRNTEAFF
>-|TRBV12-3/TRBV12-4|-|TRBJ1-2
TGTGCCAGCAGTTTATTGGTGGGGGAAAATGGCTACACCTTC
CASSLLVGENGYTF
>TRBD2|TRBV12-3/TRBV12-4|many|TRBJ2-7
TGTGCCAGCAGCCCCGGGAGGCTAGGGCAGTACTTC
CASSPGRLGQYF
>-|TRBV27|-|TRBJ2-4
TGTGCCAGTAGAGACGCTGGGGCAGGATCGGGAAACATTCAGTACTTC
CASRDAGAGSGNIQYF
>TRBD2|TRBV7-3|few|TRBJ2-3
TGTGCCAGCAGCCGGCTGGGGAGCGGGGGCTTAACAGATACGCAGTATTTT
CASSRLGSGGLTDTQYF
>-|TRBV6-6|-|TRBJ1-1
TGTGCCAGCAACGACAACACTGAAGCTTTCTTT
CASNDNTEAFF
>-|TRBV29-1|-|TRBJ1-1
TGCAGCGTTGAAGAACACATGAACACTGAAGCTTTCTTT
CSVEEHMNTEAFF
>-|TRBV3-1|-|TRBJ1-4
TGTGCCAGCAGCCAAGGCCCCCCGATAGCAACTAATGAAAAACTGTTTTTT
CASSQGPPIATNEKLFF
>-|TRBV7-9|many|TRBJ1-6
TGTGCCAGCAGTAGCCCGGCGGGGTTCAGTAATTCACCCCTCCACTTT
CASSSPAGFSNSPLHF
>TRBD1|TRBV12-3/TRBV12-4|many|TRBJ1-5
TGTGCCAGCAGTCCCACAGGGGGTGGCAATCAGCCCCAGCATTTT
CASSPTGGGNQPQHF
>-|TRBV11-2|-|TRBJ2-3
TGTGCCAGCAGCCTTCGACAGGTGACGCAGTATTTT
CASSLRQVTQYF
>-|TRBV25-1|-|TRBJ2-3
TGTGCCAGCAGTGAGGGTGGACCATTGTCAGATACGCAGTATTTT
CASSEGGPLSDTQYF